Given below is one TCR beta chain in context. This sample was included in a study of blood T cell repertoires in COVID-19. About the research overall: Sample material is recorded as cDNA or gDNA derived from T cells, B-cell-depleted T cells, or PBMCs.

In the original workflow: Cell counts per sample came from amplifying reference gene primers. Data came from immunoSEQ multiplex PCR; TCRdb stores just in-frame clones and leaves some out. V and J calls and clone size follow that table, whereas D and trimming were derived from the DNA. The sample carries a few hundred thousand clones, 70% to 90% recorded once. Germline V gene data show CDR1 as MDHEN and CDR2 as SYDVKM. CDR3 size: 15 residues. V gave up 2 bases and J gave up 5 bases; unmatched junction bases: 5. Assignment of participants to cohorts was predicated upon participant-reported clinical history. Either two negative PCRs, clearance, or symptom resolution qualified Cohort 3 donors as recovered.

The chain has TRBV28 and TRBJ1-5; 8 positions agree with TRBD1. The sample taken for sequencing was PBMCs or T cells enriched from blood (not recorded which). This sequence was found in a woman younger than 30 who had recovered from COVID-19. The CDR3 loop reads CASSLPRTGYQPQHF. The CDR3 bases are TGTGCCAGCAGTTTACCCCGGACAGGGTATCAGCCCCAGCATTTT. The full variable domain, rest sourced from reference TRBV28 and TRBJ1-5, is DVKVTQSSRYLVKRTGEKVFLECVQDMDHENMFWYRQDPGLGLRLIYFSYDVKMKEKGDIPEGYSVSREKKERFSLILESASTNQTSMYLCASSLPRTGYQPQHFGDGTRLSIL.